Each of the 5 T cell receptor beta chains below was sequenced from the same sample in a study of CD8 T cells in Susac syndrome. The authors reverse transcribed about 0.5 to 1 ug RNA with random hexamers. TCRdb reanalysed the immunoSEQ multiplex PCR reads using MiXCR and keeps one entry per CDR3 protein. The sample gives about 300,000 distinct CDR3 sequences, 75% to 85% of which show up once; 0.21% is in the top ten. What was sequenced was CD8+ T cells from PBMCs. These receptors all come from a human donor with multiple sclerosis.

The CDR3 loop reads CASSYTRWGGRQFF. In DNA, the CDR3 is TGTGCCAGCAGTTACACCCGGTGGGGGGGGCGGCAGTTCTTC. The V call is TRBV6-5, the J call TRBJ2-1; TRBD2 is a possible D gene (7 bases). This CDR3 spans 14 amino acids. V lost 2 bases and J lost 12, with 17 bases in between. The germline V gene encodes CDR1 MNHEY and CDR2 SVGAGI.

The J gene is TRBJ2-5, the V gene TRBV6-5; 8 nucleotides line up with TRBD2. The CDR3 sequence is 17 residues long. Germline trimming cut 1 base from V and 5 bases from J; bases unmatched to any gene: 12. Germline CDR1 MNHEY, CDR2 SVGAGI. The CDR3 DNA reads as TGTGCCAGCAGTTACTTAGGCACGGGAGGGCCCTCGGAGACCCAGTACTTC. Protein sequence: CASSYLGTGGPSETQYF.

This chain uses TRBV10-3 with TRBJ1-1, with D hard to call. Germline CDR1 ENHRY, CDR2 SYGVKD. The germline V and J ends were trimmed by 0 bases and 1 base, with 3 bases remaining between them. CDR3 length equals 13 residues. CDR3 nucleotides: TGTGCCATCAGTGAGTCGGGGAACACTGAAGCTTTCTTT. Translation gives CAISESGNTEAFF.

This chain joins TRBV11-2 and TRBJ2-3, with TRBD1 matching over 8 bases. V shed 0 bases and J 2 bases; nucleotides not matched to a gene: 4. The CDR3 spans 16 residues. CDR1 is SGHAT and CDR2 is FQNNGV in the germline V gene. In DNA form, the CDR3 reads TGTGCCAGCAGCTTAGAGGGACAGGTCCTCACAGATACGCAGTATTTT. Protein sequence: CASSLEGQVLTDTQYF.

DNA for the CDR3: TGTGCCAGCAGCTGGACTAGTGCTGAGCAGTTCTTC. Translation: CASSWTSAEQFF. The V and J genes are TRBV11-2 and TRBJ2-1; the match to TRBD2 covers 7 bases. Germline CDR1 and CDR2: SGHAT and FQNNGV. The CDR3 is made up of 12 amino acids. The V and J ends lost 4 bases and 9 bases, in that order; junction bases with no gene match: 3.